The clone carrying this T cell receptor beta chain was counted a single time. Though probably carrying unrecorded immune exposures, donors were nominally healthy at sampling. The sample comes from a study of cytomegalovirus exposure and HLA in healthy donors. Germline trimming cut 6 bases from V and 4 bases from J; bases unmatched to any gene: 7. The germline gives CDR1 SNHLY, CDR2 FYNNEI. This CDR3 spans 15 amino acids. The PCR made use of 60 Vbeta and 13 Jbeta primers. Profiling relied on immunoSEQ multiplex PCR, and the TCRdb table lists in-frame clones only, not all of them. The table has over 110,000 clones, 70% to 85% seen once; the top ten hold around 2.4%.

V usage is TRBV2 and J usage is TRBJ2-7; 12 bases agree with TRBD2. Sequences were obtained from PBMCs. The TCR was taken from a male donor in good health and CMV-seronegative. Here the CDR3 DNA reads TGTGCCAGCAGAGCAGGACTAGCGGGGTCGTACGAGCAGTACTTC. Its translation: CASRAGLAGSYEQYF.